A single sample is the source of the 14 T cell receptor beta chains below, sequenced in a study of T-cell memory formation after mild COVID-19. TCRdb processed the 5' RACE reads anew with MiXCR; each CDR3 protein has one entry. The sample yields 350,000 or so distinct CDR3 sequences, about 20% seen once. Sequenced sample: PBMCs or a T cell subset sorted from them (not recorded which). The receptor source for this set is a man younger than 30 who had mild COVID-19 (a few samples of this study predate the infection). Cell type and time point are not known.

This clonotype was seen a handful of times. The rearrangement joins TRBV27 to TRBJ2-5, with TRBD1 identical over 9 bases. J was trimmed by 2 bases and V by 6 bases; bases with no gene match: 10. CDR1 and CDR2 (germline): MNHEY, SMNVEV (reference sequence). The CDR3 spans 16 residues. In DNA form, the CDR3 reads TGTGCCAGCAGGCTCCTGGGGACAGGGCAACAAGAGACCCAGTACTTC. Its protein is CASRLLGTGQQETQYF.

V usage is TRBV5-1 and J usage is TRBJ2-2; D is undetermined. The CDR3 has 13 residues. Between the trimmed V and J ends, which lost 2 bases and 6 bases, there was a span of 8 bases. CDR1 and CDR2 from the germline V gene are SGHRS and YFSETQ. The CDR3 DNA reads TGCGCCAGCAGCTTAGATGGATCCGGGGAGCTGTTTTTT. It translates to CASSLDGSGELFF.

CDR3 residues: CSVDGRQYAGYGYTF. Written as DNA, the CDR3 is TGCAGCGTTGATGGACGCCAATACGCGGGCTATGGCTACACCTTC. The chain has TRBV29-1 and TRBJ1-2; no reliable D call. The V gene lost 3 bases and the J gene lost 4 bases, with 18 bases spanning the gap. CDR1 SQVTM and CDR2 ANQGSEA come from the germline V gene. The CDR3 is 15 residues long.

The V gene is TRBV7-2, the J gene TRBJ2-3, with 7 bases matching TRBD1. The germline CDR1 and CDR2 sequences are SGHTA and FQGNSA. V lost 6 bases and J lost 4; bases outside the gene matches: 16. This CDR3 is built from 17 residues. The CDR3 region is CASRPRDSKPFPDTQYF. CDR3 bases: TGTGCCAGCAGGCCCAGGGACAGTAAGCCGTTCCCAGATACGCAGTATTTT.

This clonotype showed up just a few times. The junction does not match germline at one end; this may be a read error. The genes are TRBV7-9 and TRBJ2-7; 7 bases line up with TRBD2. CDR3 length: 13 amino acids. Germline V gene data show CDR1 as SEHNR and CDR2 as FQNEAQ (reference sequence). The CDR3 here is CASSDGSGRESPF. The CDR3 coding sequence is TGTGCCAGCAGCGACGGGTCGGGGAGGGAAAGCCCCTTC.

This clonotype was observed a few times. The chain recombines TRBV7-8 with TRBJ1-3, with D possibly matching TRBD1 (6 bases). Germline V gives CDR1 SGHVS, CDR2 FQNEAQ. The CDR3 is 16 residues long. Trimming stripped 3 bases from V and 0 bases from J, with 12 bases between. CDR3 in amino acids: CASSFGGLPSGNTIYF. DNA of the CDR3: TGTGCCAGCAGCTTTGGGGGCCTACCCTCTGGAAACACCATATATTTT.

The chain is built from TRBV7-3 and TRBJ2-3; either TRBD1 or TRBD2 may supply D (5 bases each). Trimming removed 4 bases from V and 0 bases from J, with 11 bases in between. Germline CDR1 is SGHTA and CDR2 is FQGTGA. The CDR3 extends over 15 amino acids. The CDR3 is CASSSTEGSTDTQYF. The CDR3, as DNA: TGTGCCAGCAGCTCCACAGAGGGGAGCACAGATACGCAGTATTTT.

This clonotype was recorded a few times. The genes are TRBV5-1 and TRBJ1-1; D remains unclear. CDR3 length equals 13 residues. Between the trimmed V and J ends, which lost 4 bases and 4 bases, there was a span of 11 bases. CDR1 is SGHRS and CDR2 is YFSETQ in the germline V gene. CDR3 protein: CASSPAGATEAFF. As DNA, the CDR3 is TGCGCCAGCAGCCCCGCGGGTGCCACTGAAGCTTTCTTT.

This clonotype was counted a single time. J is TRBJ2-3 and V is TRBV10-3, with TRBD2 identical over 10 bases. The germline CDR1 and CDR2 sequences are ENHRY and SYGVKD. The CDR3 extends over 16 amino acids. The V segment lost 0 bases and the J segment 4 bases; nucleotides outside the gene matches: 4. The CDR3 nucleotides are TGTGCCATCAGTGAGTCGAAAGCGGGGGGGCCAGATACGCAGTATTTT. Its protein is CAISESKAGGPDTQYF.

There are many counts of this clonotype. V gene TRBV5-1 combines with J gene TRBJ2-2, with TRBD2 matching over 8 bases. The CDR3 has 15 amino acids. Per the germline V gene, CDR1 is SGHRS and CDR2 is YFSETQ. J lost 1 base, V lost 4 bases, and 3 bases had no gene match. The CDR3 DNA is TGCGCCAGCAGCCGTAGCGGGGTGAACACCGGGGAGCTGTTTTTT. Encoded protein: CASSRSGVNTGELFF.

This CDR3 is CASTQFSGANVLTF. In nucleotides, the CDR3 is TGTGCCAGCACCCAATTCTCTGGGGCCAACGTCCTGACTTTC. The chain uses TRBV6-6 and TRBJ2-6; D is undetermined. Germline V gene lookup returns CDR1 MNHNY and CDR2 SVGAGI (reference sequence). The CDR3 is 14 amino acids. Between the trimmed V and J ends, which lost 7 bases and 0 bases, there was a span of 7 bases.

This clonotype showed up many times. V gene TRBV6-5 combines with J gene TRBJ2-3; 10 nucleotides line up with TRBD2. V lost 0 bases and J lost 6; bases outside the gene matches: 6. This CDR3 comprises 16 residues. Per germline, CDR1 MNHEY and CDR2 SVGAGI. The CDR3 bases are TGTGCCAGCAGTTACTCTGGAAGCGGGGGGGCGGATACGCAGTATTTT. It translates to CASSYSGSGGADTQYF.

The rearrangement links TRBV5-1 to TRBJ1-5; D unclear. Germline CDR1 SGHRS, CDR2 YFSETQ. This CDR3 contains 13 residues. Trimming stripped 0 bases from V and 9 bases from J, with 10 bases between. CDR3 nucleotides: TGCGCCAGCAGCTTGGGTGGAGATCGGCCCCAGCATTTT. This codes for CASSLGGDRPQHF. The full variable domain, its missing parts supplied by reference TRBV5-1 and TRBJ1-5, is KAGVTQTPRYLIKTRGQQVTLSCSPISGHRSVSWYQQTPGQGLQFLFEYFSETQRNKGNFPGRFSGRQFSNSRSEMNVSTLELGDSALYLCASSLGGDRPQHFGDGTRLSIL.

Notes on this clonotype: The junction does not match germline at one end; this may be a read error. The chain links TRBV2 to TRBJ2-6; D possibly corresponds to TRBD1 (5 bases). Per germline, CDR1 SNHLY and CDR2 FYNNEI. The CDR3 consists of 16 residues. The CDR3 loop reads CANRHPDSSGANVMTF. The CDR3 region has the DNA TGTGCCAACCGACACCCTGACTCGTCTGGGGCCAACGTCATGACTTTC.